The TCR beta chain under discussion was sequenced for a study of T cells after yellow fever vaccination. TCRdb analysed the 5' RACE reads with MiXCR anew, one entry per CDR3 protein. The table records some 320,000 distinct CDR3 sequences, around 11% of them present only once. J gave up 0 bases and V 1 base, and 6 bases lay outside the gene matches. This CDR3 region has 17 residues. Germline CDR1 is SGHRS and CDR2 is YFSETQ. Sequenced here: CD4+ T cells sorted from PBMCs, sampled 45 days after the yellow fever booster vaccination. This chain connects TRBV5-1 to TRBJ2-5; 10 bases agree with TRBD2. The sequence was obtained from a man between 18 and 35 years old who received the YFV17D yellow fever vaccine. The CDR3 DNA reads as TGCGCCAGCAGCTTGCAACCAGCGGGGGGGTACCAAGAGACCCAGTACTTC. Its translation is CASSLQPAGGYQETQYF.